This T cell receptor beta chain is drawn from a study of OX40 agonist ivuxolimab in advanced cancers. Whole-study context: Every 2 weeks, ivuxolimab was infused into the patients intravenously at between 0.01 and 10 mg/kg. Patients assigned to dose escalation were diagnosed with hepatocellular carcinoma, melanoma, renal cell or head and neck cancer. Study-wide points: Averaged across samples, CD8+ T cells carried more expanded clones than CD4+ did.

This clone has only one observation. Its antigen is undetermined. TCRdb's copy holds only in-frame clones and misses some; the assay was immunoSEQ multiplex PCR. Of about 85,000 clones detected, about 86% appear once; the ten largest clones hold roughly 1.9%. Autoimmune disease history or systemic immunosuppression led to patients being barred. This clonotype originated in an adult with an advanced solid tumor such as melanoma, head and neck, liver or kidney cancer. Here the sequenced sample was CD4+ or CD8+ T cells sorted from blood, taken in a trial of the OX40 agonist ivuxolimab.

CDR3 nucleotides: TGTGCCAGCGGGGCTGAGAGCGGGGGGGCAAAGGAGACCCAGTACTTC. Amino acids: CASGAESGGAKETQYF. V gene TRBV2 combines with J gene TRBJ2-5; 10 positions agree with TRBD2. The CDR3 has 16 amino acids. Germline assignment: CDR1 SNHLY and CDR2 FYNNEI. V gave up 8 bases and J gave up 5 bases; unmatched junction bases: 14. Full variable domain (remainder filled in from reference TRBV2 and TRBJ2-5): EPEVTQTPSHQVTQMGQEVILRCVPISNHLYFYWYRQILGQKVEFLVSFYNNEISEKSEIFDDQFSVERPDGSNFTLKIRSTKLEDSAMYFCASGAESGGAKETQYFGPGTRLLVL.